This TCR beta chain was sequenced in a study of T cells in Graves' hyperthyroidism and ophthalmopathy. This clonotype was detected a few times. Its antigen is as yet unknown. Study-wide findings and caveats: Patients with ophthalmopathy were separated from those with stable hyperthyroidism by a 13 V-J model.

The CDR3 regions of TCR beta were amplified from RNA transcripts. When the TCR CDR3 underwent first-round RT-PCR, the HTBI primer set was used. TCRdb redid the calling of the multiplex PCR reads with MiXCR, one entry per CDR3 protein. Among around 540,000 distinct CDR3 sequences listed, 35% to 55% were seen once. Diagnostic decisions used clinical symptoms, serum thyroxine and TRAb, thyroid ultrasound and orbital computed tomography. Sequencing used peripheral blood or thyroid tissue (not recorded which). The receptor comes from a woman aged 18-29 years with Graves' hyperthyroidism.

The CDR3 region is CASSQPGQTYYEQYF. DNA of the CDR3: TGTGCCAGCAGCCAACCGGGACAGACATACTACGAGCAGTACTTC. V gene TRBV7-8 combines with J gene TRBJ2-7; the match to TRBD1 covers 7 bases. Trimming removed 5 bases from V and 3 bases from J; junction bases left unmatched: 10. The CDR3 loop spans 15 amino acids. The germline CDR1 and CDR2 sequences are SGHVS and FQNEAQ.